This is a list of T cell receptor beta chains from one sample in a study of regulatory T cells in long-lasting Graves disease. TCRdb passed the multiplex PCR reads through MiXCR, listing each CDR3 protein once. The sample includes about 540,000 distinct CDR3 sequences, less than 15% of them seen just once. A further study also used this sample, focusing on T cells in Graves' hyperthyroidism and ophthalmopathy.

The sample consisted of peripheral blood mononuclear cells (PBMCs), taken at new diagnosis, from a patient treated with antithyroid drugs. These receptors were taken from a man aged 30-40 years with Graves disease. CDR3s include the opening cysteine and the closing phenylalanine or tryptophan. Fields, in order: V gene, clone size, D gene, J gene, CDR3 protein, CDR3 DNA. D genes are given only for firm matches. Where a row states a size, it is once, few, many or the class of an expanded clone; other rows omit it.

V: TRBV18; size: -; D: -; J: TRBJ2-7; CDR3: CASSPGSFSCYNEQYF; DNA: TGTGCCAGCTCACCAGGGTCATTTTCCTGTTACAACGAGCAGTACTTC
V: TRBV6-9; size: many; D: TRBD2; J: TRBJ2-1; CDR3: CASSSRGGEGNEQFF; DNA: TGTGCCAGCAGTTCTCGGGGAGGGGAGGGCAATGAGCAGTTCTTC
V: TRBV11-2; size: many; D: -; J: TRBJ2-5; CDR3: CASSLTNRDFAPYF; DNA: TGTGCCAGCAGCCTAACGAACAGGGATTTCGCCCCCTACTTC
V: TRBV10-1; size: -; D: TRBD2; J: TRBJ2-1; CDR3: CASSKLGLAGAGEQFF; DNA: TGCGCCAGCAGTAAGTTGGGACTAGCGGGAGCCGGTGAGCAGTTCTTC
V: TRBV6-1; size: many; D: -; J: TRBJ1-4; CDR3: CASREAVDSDNEKLFF; DNA: TGTGCCAGCAGGGAAGCGGTTGACAGCGATAATGAAAAACTGTTTTTT
V: TRBV5-1; size: many; D: -; J: TRBJ2-1; CDR3: CASSLISYSYNEQFF; DNA: TGCGCCAGCAGCTTGATTAGTTACTCCTACAATGAGCAGTTCTTC
V: TRBV6-2/TRBV6-3; size: -; D: -; J: TRBJ2-1; CDR3: CASSEWPYQGGEQFF; DNA: TGTGCCAGCAGTGAGTGGCCCTACCAAGGGGGTGAGCAGTTCTTC
V: TRBV12-3/TRBV12-4; size: many; D: -; J: TRBJ2-1; CDR3: CASSSRVYSHYNEQFF; DNA: TGTGCCAGCAGTTCTAGGGTTTATAGTCATTACAATGAGCAGTTCTTC
V: TRBV5-6; size: few; D: -; J: TRBJ2-7; CDR3: CASSLDSGHYEQYF; DNA: TGTGCCAGCAGCTTGGATTCAGGGCACTACGAGCAGTACTTC
V: TRBV6-4; size: many; D: TRBD1; J: TRBJ2-3; CDR3: CASSGTGIRGTDTQYF; DNA: TGTGCCAGCAGTGGGACAGGCATTCGAGGCACAGATACGCAGTATTTT
V: TRBV6-5; size: many; D: TRBD2; J: TRBJ2-1; CDR3: CASSYGREGGEQFF; DNA: TGTGCCAGCAGTTACGGGCGGGAGGGAGGTGAGCAGTTCTTC
V: TRBV3-1; size: -; D: TRBD2; J: TRBJ2-5; CDR3: CASKLAGGQYQETQYF; DNA: TGTGCCAGCAAACTAGCGGGAGGACAGTACCAAGAGACCCAGTACTTC
V: TRBV12-3/TRBV12-4; size: few; D: -; J: TRBJ1-5; CDR3: CASSPQGIQPQHF; DNA: TGTGCCAGCAGTCCACAGGGCATTCAGCCCCAGCATTTT
V: TRBV11-2; size: -; D: -; J: TRBJ1-2; CDR3: CASSFFDRIYGYTF; DNA: TGTGCCAGCAGCTTCTTCGACAGGATCTATGGCTACACCTTC
V: TRBV12-3/TRBV12-4; size: many; D: TRBD1; J: TRBJ1-4; CDR3: CASSLGDRTEKLFF; DNA: TGTGCCAGCAGTTTGGGGGACAGAACTGAAAAACTGTTTTTT
V: TRBV20-1; size: -; D: TRBD2; J: TRBJ2-3; CDR3: CSARLAGDPDTQYF; DNA: TGCAGTGCTCGACTAGCGGGAGACCCAGATACGCAGTATTTT
V: TRBV29-1; size: many; D: -; J: TRBJ1-1; CDR3: CSLPGPTEAFF; DNA: TGCAGCCTCCCGGGTCCCACTGAAGCTTTCTTT
V: TRBV27; size: many; D: -; J: TRBJ1-1; CDR3: CATKSKGTNTEAFF; DNA: TGTGCCACCAAATCGAAGGGGACTAACACTGAAGCTTTCTTT
V: TRBV7-2; size: -; D: -; J: TRBJ2-1; CDR3: CASGRSEQFF; DNA: TGTGCCAGCGGCCGGTCCGAGCAGTTCTTC
V: TRBV6-5; size: many; D: -; J: TRBJ2-3; CDR3: CASSYGPRGAPGTDTQYF; DNA: TGTGCCAGCAGTTACGGGCCTCGAGGGGCGCCGGGCACAGATACGCAGTATTTT
V: TRBV5-5; size: many; D: -; J: TRBJ1-2; CDR3: CASSFVSGLDYGYTF; DNA: TGTGCCAGCAGCTTCGTTTCAGGGCTCGACTATGGCTACACCTTC
V: TRBV6-5; size: many; D: -; J: TRBJ2-2; CDR3: CASSSGLRTTGELFF; DNA: TGTGCCAGCAGTTCGGGACTCCGGACGACCGGGGAGCTGTTTTTT
V: TRBV7-2; size: many; D: -; J: TRBJ2-6; CDR3: CASSPRSGANVLTF; DNA: TGTGCCAGCAGCCCCAGATCTGGGGCCAACGTCCTGACTTTC
V: TRBV2; size: many; D: TRBD2; J: TRBJ2-5; CDR3: CASTLASGTGTQYF; DNA: TGTGCCAGCACGCTCGCTAGCGGTACAGGGACCCAGTACTTC
V: TRBV2; size: many; D: TRBD2; J: TRBJ2-3; CDR3: CASTQLAGGDTQYF; DNA: TGTGCCAGCACCCAACTAGCGGGAGGAGATACGCAGTATTTT
V: TRBV29-1; size: -; D: TRBD1; J: TRBJ2-5; CDR3: CSVAGDRDWGKETQYF; DNA: TGCAGCGTTGCCGGGGACAGGGACTGGGGCAAAGAGACCCAGTACTTC